This T cell receptor beta chain is from a study of blood T cell repertoires in COVID-19. V lost 6 bases and J 0 bases, leaving 8 bases between the germline ends. Germline loops: CDR1 MDHEN, CDR2 SYDVKM. The CDR3 extends over 14 amino acids. Study processing details: Amplification from reference gene primers served as the basis for estimated nucleated cell counts. The assay was immunoSEQ multiplex PCR, and TCRdb's table has in-frame clones only and misses some. The V and J calls and the clone size are those of that table, but D and trimming were determined from the DNA. This sample has 40,000 to 50,000 clones, with around 90% found just once.

This TCR came from a man between 50 and 59 years old with active COVID-19. The V and J genes are TRBV28 and TRBJ1-4; possible D gene TRBD1, 6 bases. Material: peripheral blood. The CDR3 DNA is TGTGCCAGCAGCCCAGGGGCAACTAATGAAAAACTGTTTTTT. Translation gives CASSPGATNEKLFF.